This is a list of T cell receptor beta chains from one sample in a study of T cell responses to AZD1222 COVID-19 vaccine. Assay: immunoSEQ multiplex PCR; the TCRdb copy retains only in-frame clones and omits some. The table records 43,000 or so clones, roughly 88% of them present only once. Sequences were derived from peripheral blood, sampled 28 days after the second AZD1222 dose. Source of these receptors: an adult who received the AZD1222 COVID-19 vaccine. The CDR3 runs from the conserved cysteine through the conserved F or W. The D gene is left open where the match is weak. Some rows mark clone size as missing; the rest say once, few, many or name a class of expanded clone.

15	TRBJ1-2	NA	TRBV28	NA	TGTGCCAGCAGTTTACAGCCCTTAATACAGGGTGGCTACACCTTC	CASSLQPLIQGGYTF
13	TRBJ1-2	NA	TRBV7-2	NA	TGTGCCAGCAGCTTCGTAATGGACTATGGCTACACCTTC	CASSFVMDYGYTF
13	TRBJ1-1	NA	TRBV18	NA	TGTGCCAGCTCATCAGACAGGAACACTGAAGCTTTCTTT	CASSSDRNTEAFF
14	TRBJ2-2	NA	TRBV7-7	NA	TGTGCCAGCAGCTTGCGTCAGGGATCCGGGGAGCTGTTTTTT	CASSLRQGSGELFF
13	TRBJ1-5	NA	TRBV30	NA	TGTGCCTGGAGCCCGACCCATAATCAGCCCCAGCATTTT	CAWSPTHNQPQHF
16	TRBJ1-5	NA	TRBV6-1	NA	TGTGCCAGCAGGGAAAGCCGAGCCCATAGCAATCAGCCCCAGCATTTT	CASRESRAHSNQPQHF
15	TRBJ2-1	NA	TRBV10-3	NA	TGTGCCACCCAACAGGGCCCCGGGACCTACAATGAGCAGTTCTTC	CATQQGPGTYNEQFF
15	TRBJ2-1	NA	TRBV19	NA	TGTGCCAGTAAGCGGGTGGGGAGCTCCTACAATGAGCAGTTCTTC	CASKRVGSSYNEQFF
15	TRBJ1-6	NA	TRBV10-3	TRBD1	TGTGCCATCAGTGAGGCGGGACAGGGTACTTCACCCCTCCACTTT	CAISEAGQGTSPLHF
15	TRBJ1-1	NA	TRBV30	NA	TGTGCAGATTCGGGGCAGAGAATGCAGAACACTGAAGCTTTCTTT	CADSGQRMQNTEAFF
16	TRBJ1-5	NA	TRBV6-2/TRBV6-3	NA	TGTGCCAGCAGTTCCGCTGGGGGAATGGTAGATCAGCCCCAGCATTTT	CASSSAGGMVDQPQHF
16	TRBJ1-3	NA	TRBV2	NA	TGTGCCAGCAGTCCCCGGGGAGGCTTCTCTGGAAACACCATATATTTT	CASSPRGGFSGNTIYF
14	TRBJ2-2	NA	TRBV6-5	NA	TGTGCCAGCGTTTCAGGGACGAACACCGGGGAGCTGTTTTTT	CASVSGTNTGELFF
16	TRBJ1-2	NA	TRBV6-4	NA	TGTGCCAGCACCCTAACTCGGGACAACAGGTCGTATGGCTACACCTTC	CASTLTRDNRSYGYTF
13	TRBJ1-2	NA	TRBV4-1	NA	TGCGCCAGCAGCCAAGGGACCGACTATGGCTACACCTTC	CASSQGTDYGYTF
15	TRBJ2-7	few	TRBV6-2/TRBV6-3	TRBD2	TGTGCCAGCAGTTACGAGGCGGGGGGCTCCTACGAGCAGTACTTC	CASSYEAGGSYEQYF
16	TRBJ1-2	NA	TRBV5-1	NA	TGCGCCAGCAGCCCCCTCGAGGGGACGAACTGGGATGGCTACACCTTC	CASSPLEGTNWDGYTF
14	TRBJ1-1	NA	TRBV13	NA	TGTGCCAGCAGCTTACCGGGACCGAACACTGAAGCTTTCTTT	CASSLPGPNTEAFF
14	TRBJ2-7	NA	TRBV15	TRBD1	TGTGCCACCAGCGTGGTGAGGGGGCGCGGCGAGCAGTACTTC	CATSVVRGRGEQYF
16	TRBJ1-1	NA	TRBV6-2/TRBV6-3	TRBD1	TGTGCCAGCAGTTACAGGGGGCCTCCCCAGAACACTGAAGCTTTCTTT	CASSYRGPPQNTEAFF
14	TRBJ2-3	NA	TRBV5-1	NA	TGCGCCAGCAGCTTGGGGTCAGGCACAGATACGCAGTATTTT	CASSLGSGTDTQYF
14	TRBJ1-1	NA	TRBV5-8	TRBD1	TGTGCCAGCAGCCGGAGGGGGCGGAGGACTGAAGCTTTCTTT	CASSRRGRRTEAFF
15	TRBJ1-5	few	TRBV6-1	TRBD1	TGTGCCAGCAGTGACGGGACAGGGAGAAATCAGCCCCAGCATTTT	CASSDGTGRNQPQHF
15	TRBJ1-1	once	TRBV6-5	TRBD1	TGTGCCAGCAGTTACGACAGGGCGAAGGACACTGAAGCTTTCTTT	CASSYDRAKDTEAFF
12	TRBJ2-1	NA	TRBV7-2	NA	TGTGCCAGCAGCTCGTGGGGAAATGAGCAGTTCTTC	CASSSWGNEQFF
13	TRBJ2-7	NA	TRBV6-6	NA	TGTGCCAGCAAGGGGGGACCTCTCTCCGAGCAGTACTTC	CASKGGPLSEQYF
16	TRBJ2-3	NA	TRBV20-1	TRBD2	TGCAGTGCTAGTCCGCAGGTAGCGGGGCTCACAGATACGCAGTATTTT	CSASPQVAGLTDTQYF
12	TRBJ2-3	NA	TRBV7-9	NA	TGTGCCAGCAGCTTAGGGGTAGAGGCGCAGTATTTT	CASSLGVEAQYF
14	TRBJ1-1	NA	TRBV18	NA	TGTGCCAGCTCAACGACGGGGGGAAACACTGAAGCTTTCTTT	CASSTTGGNTEAFF
14	TRBJ1-6	NA	TRBV30	NA	TGTGCCTGGAGTGTACTACAGAATAATTCACCCCTCCACTTT	CAWSVLQNNSPLHF
12	TRBJ1-2	few	TRBV12-3/TRBV12-4	NA	TGTGCCAGCAGTACCGGGACCTATGGCTACACCTTC	CASSTGTYGYTF
15	TRBJ1-2	once	TRBV30	TRBD1	TGTGCCTGGAGCGCCGCCGGGACAGGGGGGTATGGCTACACCTTC	CAWSAAGTGGYGYTF
15	TRBJ2-5	NA	TRBV6-5	NA	TGTGCCAGCAGTTACGGTCTGGGCGGAAAAGAGACCCAGTACTTC	CASSYGLGGKETQYF
15	TRBJ1-2	NA	TRBV30	NA	TGTGCCTGGACCACCCGACAGGCGTCACGGGATGGCTACACCTTC	CAWTTRQASRDGYTF
11	TRBJ2-2	NA	TRBV30	NA	TGTGCCTGGGGCAGGGCCGGGGAGCTGTTTTTT	CAWGRAGELFF
15	TRBJ2-5	NA	TRBV5-4	TRBD2	TGTGCCAGCAGCTTCTTAGCGGGGGGGGGAGAGACCCAGTACTTC	CASSFLAGGGETQYF
16	TRBJ2-3	NA	TRBV7-2	TRBD2	TGTGCCAGCAGCTTAGTGGGAGGGACTAGTGCCAATACGCAGTATTTT	CASSLVGGTSANTQYF
13	TRBJ2-7	NA	TRBV6-5	NA	TGTGCCAGCGGGGAAAGGGTTGCCTACGAGCAGTACTTC	CASGERVAYEQYF
19	TRBJ1-6	NA	TRBV3-1/TRBV3-2	NA	TGTGCCAGCAGCCAAGAGGGTGGGGGCAGGGCGGCCTATAATTCACCCCTCCACTTT	CASSQEGGGRAAYNSPLHF
13	TRBJ1-4	NA	TRBV2	NA	TGTGCCAGCAGTGGGCAGACTAATGAAAAACTGTTTTTT	CASSGQTNEKLFF
12	TRBJ1-2	NA	TRBV2	TRBD1	TGTGCCAGTCTCCGGGACAGGGAGGGCTACACCTTC	CASLRDREGYTF
13	TRBJ1-1	NA	TRBV29-1	TRBD1	TGCAGCGGTGAAACAGGGGTGAACACTGAAGCTTTCTTT	CSGETGVNTEAFF
12	TRBJ1-2	NA	TRBV12-3/TRBV12-4	NA	TGTGCCAGCAGTTTTAATATCGAGGGCTACACCTTC	CASSFNIEGYTF
12	TRBJ2-7	NA	TRBV30	NA	TGTGCCTGGAGAGTAGGGTTCTACGAGCAGTACTTC	CAWRVGFYEQYF
15	TRBJ2-2	NA	TRBV24-1	NA	TGTGCCACCAGTGATGGCAGGGGTCTTGGCGGGGAGCTGTTTTTT	CATSDGRGLGGELFF
14	TRBJ2-5	NA	TRBV5-4	TRBD1	TGTGCCAGCAGCCCGGGACAGGCCTTAGAGACCCAGTACTTC	CASSPGQALETQYF
16	TRBJ1-5	NA	TRBV6-2/TRBV6-3	TRBD1	TGTGCCAGCAGCCAGGGGGGGATTATCGGCAATCAGCCCCAGCATTTT	CASSQGGIIGNQPQHF
15	TRBJ1-1	NA	TRBV5-6	TRBD1	TGTGCCAGCAGCTTGTTTGGGACAGCGACCACTGAAGCTTTCTTT	CASSLFGTATTEAFF
15	TRBJ1-3	once	TRBV7-6	NA	TGTGCCAGCAGCGCTCCGTTACGCTCTGGAAACACCATATATTTT	CASSAPLRSGNTIYF
12	TRBJ2-5	NA	TRBV18	NA	TGTGCCAGCTCACCACCTGAAGAGACCCAGTACTTC	CASSPPEETQYF
15	TRBJ1-2	NA	TRBV7-9	TRBD1	TGTGCCAGCAGCTCTACCGGGACAGGGTCCGATGGCTACACCTTC	CASSSTGTGSDGYTF
16	TRBJ2-1	NA	TRBV3-1/TRBV3-2	TRBD2	TGTGCCAGCAGCCCCATGACTGCGGGGGGCCCTAATGAGCAGTTCTTC	CASSPMTAGGPNEQFF
15	TRBJ2-7	NA	TRBV4-3	NA	TGCGCCAGCAGCCAGTCAGGAATCAGCTCCTACGAGCAGTACTTC	CASSQSGISSYEQYF